This TCR beta chain was recovered during a study of somatic mutations in cytotoxic T cells in rheumatoid arthritis. At the level of the study: Before any treatment began, around 30 ml EDTA peripheral blood was collected from patients right after diagnosis.

Details on this clone: Its antigen is not identified.

The CDR3 covers 14 residues. Germline-derived CDR1 and CDR2 are LNHDA and SQIVND (reference sequence). J lost 4 bases, V lost 5 bases, and 7 bases had no gene match. Repertoires were generated with immunoSEQ multiplex PCR, while TCRdb's copy carries only in-frame clones and drops some. The sample holds some 29,000 clones; 70% to 90% are singletons and the top ten take about 10%. Study-wide findings and caveats: The study found CD8+ clonality increased with age in rheumatoid arthritis patients, not healthy controls.

The receptor was derived from an adult with rheumatoid arthritis. Sample: CD8+ T cells sorted from blood. The chain recombines TRBV19 with TRBJ2-7, with 8 bases fitting TRBD1. CDR3 in amino acids: CASSQRQGSYEQYF. The CDR3 nucleotides read TGTGCCAGTAGTCAAAGACAGGGGTCGTACGAGCAGTACTTC.